The source of this TCR beta chain is a study of blood T cell repertoires in COVID-19. Background on the study: Material from acute and convalescent COVID-19 was sourced from the United States, Italy and Spain.

This clone has only one observation. Trimming cost V 1 base and J 3 bases, with 10 bases left between them. The CDR3 covers 14 residues. The germline gives CDR1 LGHNT, CDR2 FRNRAP. Under the authors' procedure: Using reference gene primer amplification, nucleated cell counts were estimated. Clones were sequenced by immunoSEQ multiplex PCR, and TCRdb holds only the in-frame ones, with some missing. V, J and clone size are those of that table, while D and trimming were read from the DNA. Of over 300,000 clones in the sample, 80% to 90% were seen once. The chain couples TRBV12-5 to TRBJ2-7; no clear D gene. The source is a man between 18 and 35 years old who had recovered from COVID-19. The sequenced sample was peripheral blood. The chain's CDR3 is CASGLGREVYEQYF. In DNA form, the CDR3 reads TGTGCTAGTGGTTTGGGGAGAGAGGTCTACGAGCAGTACTTC.